This T cell receptor (beta chain) appears in the sequencing data of a study of cytomegalovirus exposure and HLA in healthy donors. At the level of the study: Samples from HLA-typed donors yielded around 79 million unique TCRs in an early data release.

Germline lookup yields CDR1 GTSNPN and CDR2 SVGIG (reference sequence). This CDR3 has 15 amino acids. V lost 4 bases to trimming and J lost 1 base, with 14 bases between them. Concerning this clone: Its specificity is not known.

Findings of the study overall: Looking again later, the authors saw that most CMV-associated TCR beta chains seemed HLA-restricted. Cytomegalovirus association was assigned to about 150 TCR beta chains. TCR sequences were mostly rare, though some public TCRs occurred in many donors.

The study ran its PCR with 60 Vbeta and 13 Jbeta primers. Generated by immunoSEQ multiplex PCR, the TCRdb table keeps only in-frame clones and is missing some. The sample lists 81,000 or so clones, roughly 75% occurring once. This receptor was obtained from a man aged 55 to 69 in good health and CMV-seronegative. The chain joins TRBV30 to TRBJ1-5, with D tentatively TRBD1 (6 bases). The specimen was PBMCs. CDR3 loop: CAWTENTGSNQPQHF. The CDR3 coding sequence is TGTGCCTGGACAGAAAACACAGGGAGCAATCAGCCCCAGCATTTT.